This T cell receptor beta chain originates from a study of post-analysis software for immune sequencing data. Study background: Both relapsing-remitting and secondary progressive multiple sclerosis featured among the disease courses, as did progressive-relapsing multiple sclerosis.

Unique molecular identifiers featured in each of the TCR beta cDNA libraries. T cells, about 0.9 to 11 million of them, yielded around 460,000 cDNA molecules. MiXCR, applied by TCRdb to the PCR reads, yields one record per CDR3 protein. The repertoire holds fewer than 900,000 distinct CDR3 sequences, with under 60% as singletons. On this clonotype: The target antigen is unknown.

Study results and caveats: Roughly five TRBV segments were more frequent in patients than controls; TRBV5-6, TRBV5-1 and TRBV20-1 belonged to this group. Controls' normalized Chao1 diversity significantly exceeded that of multiple sclerosis patients. F-measure co-clustering was strong for batch-matched samples.

The CDR3 runs to 15 residues. Trimming shortened V by 6 bases and J by 0 bases, and 12 bases separated the two germline ends. Per germline, CDR1 MNHEY and CDR2 SMNVEV (reference sequence). This rearrangement joins TRBV27 to TRBJ2-1; no clear D. The sequence was collected from a girl aged 5 to 17 with multiple sclerosis. Sequencing was done on a sample of blood. The CDR3 bases are TGTGCCAGCAGGCCGGCTAATCGCTCCTACAATGAGCAGTTCTTC. Protein sequence: CASRPANRSYNEQFF.